This is a list of T cell receptor beta chains from one sample in a study of cytomegalovirus exposure and HLA in healthy donors. Using immunoSEQ multiplex PCR, the repertoire was profiled, and TCRdb retains in-frame clones only, with some absent. The sample shows roughly 100,000 clones, less than 80% of them seen only once. The source material was PBMCs. These TCRs come from a man aged 35-49 years in good health and CMV-seronegative. CDR3s include the opening cysteine and the closing phenylalanine or tryptophan. Each record gives: CDR3 protein, CDR3 DNA, D gene, J gene, V gene, clone size. The D gene is left open where the match is weak. Size is stated for part of the rows, as once, few or many counts, or as a class when the clone is expanded.

cdr3_aa: CASSLRFIVRGANYGYTF
cdr3_nt: TGTGCCAGCAGCTTACGGTTTATCGTACGGGGAGCTAACTATGGCTACACCTTC
d_call: NA
j_call: TRBJ1-2
v_call: TRBV11-2
clone_size: NA

cdr3_aa: CAWSAPLGQTPSPYQPQHF
cdr3_nt: TGTGCCTGGAGTGCACCTCTCGGACAGACCCCTTCACCCTATCAGCCCCAGCATTTT
d_call: NA
j_call: TRBJ1-5
v_call: TRBV30
clone_size: NA

cdr3_aa: CASTATGGSFEETQYF
cdr3_nt: TGTGCCAGCACGGCGACAGGGGGCTCTTTTGAAGAGACCCAGTACTTC
d_call: TRBD1
j_call: TRBJ2-5
v_call: TRBV2
clone_size: NA

cdr3_aa: CATTPEGGNQPQHF
cdr3_nt: TGTGCCACCACCCCCGAGGGTGGCAATCAGCCCCAGCATTTT
d_call: NA
j_call: TRBJ1-5
v_call: TRBV15
clone_size: NA

cdr3_aa: CASSPLGVRNTEAFF
cdr3_nt: TGTGCCAGCAGCCCTCTAGGGGTACGGAACACTGAAGCTTTCTTT
d_call: NA
j_call: TRBJ1-1
v_call: TRBV28
clone_size: NA

cdr3_aa: CASSEFSGQGGNTEAFF
cdr3_nt: TGTGCCAGCAGTGAATTTTCGGGACAGGGGGGGAACACTGAAGCTTTCTTT
d_call: TRBD1
j_call: TRBJ1-1
v_call: TRBV6-1
clone_size: few

cdr3_aa: CASSSGQGGETQYF
cdr3_nt: TGTGCCAGCAGCTCGGGACAGGGTGGGGAGACCCAGTACTTC
d_call: TRBD1
j_call: TRBJ2-5
v_call: TRBV5-4
clone_size: NA

cdr3_aa: CASSTRGSYNSPLHF
cdr3_nt: TGTGCCAGTAGTACCCGGGGCTCCTATAATTCACCCCTCCACTTT
d_call: NA
j_call: TRBJ1-6
v_call: TRBV19
clone_size: NA

cdr3_aa: CASRAGTGYGNTIYF
cdr3_nt: TGTGCCAGCAGGGCCGGGACAGGGTACGGAAACACCATATATTTT
d_call: TRBD1
j_call: TRBJ1-3
v_call: TRBV7-8
clone_size: NA

cdr3_aa: CASSEFYQRGHTDTQYF
cdr3_nt: TGTGCCAGCAGTGAATTTTATCAGCGGGGACATACAGATACGCAGTATTTT
d_call: NA
j_call: TRBJ2-3
v_call: TRBV25-1
clone_size: NA

cdr3_aa: CASSYLTGPRDTQYF
cdr3_nt: TGTGCCAGCAGCTACTTGACAGGGCCGAGGGATACGCAGTATTTT
d_call: TRBD1
j_call: TRBJ2-3
v_call: TRBV5-4
clone_size: NA

cdr3_aa: CASSQDDRGLGDTQYF
cdr3_nt: TGCGCCAGCAGCCAAGATGACAGGGGGCTCGGAGATACGCAGTATTTT
d_call: TRBD1
j_call: TRBJ2-3
v_call: TRBV4-3
clone_size: NA

cdr3_aa: CASSPMTSGTSYNEQFF
cdr3_nt: TGTGCCAGCAGTCCCATGACTAGCGGAACTTCCTACAATGAGCAGTTCTTC
d_call: TRBD2
j_call: TRBJ2-1
v_call: TRBV27
clone_size: NA

cdr3_aa: CASSSRVLNSPLHF
cdr3_nt: TGTGCCAGCAGTTCCAGGGTGTTAAATTCACCCCTCCACTTT
d_call: NA
j_call: TRBJ1-6
v_call: TRBV6-6
clone_size: NA

cdr3_aa: CASSLRTDYEQYF
cdr3_nt: TGTGCCAGCAGTTTGAGGACAGACTACGAGCAGTACTTC
d_call: NA
j_call: TRBJ2-7
v_call: TRBV27
clone_size: NA

cdr3_aa: CASRITGVKFNEQFF
cdr3_nt: TGTGCCAGCAGGATTACAGGGGTTAAATTCAATGAGCAGTTCTTC
d_call: TRBD1
j_call: TRBJ2-1
v_call: TRBV11-2
clone_size: few

cdr3_aa: CASSSVTGGLGYTF
cdr3_nt: TGCGCCAGCAGCTCGGTGACAGGGGGCCTTGGCTACACCTTC
d_call: TRBD1
j_call: TRBJ1-2
v_call: TRBV5-1
clone_size: NA

cdr3_aa: CASTPTGVMTYEQYF
cdr3_nt: TGTGCCAGCACCCCGACCGGGGTGATGACCTACGAGCAGTACTTC
d_call: NA
j_call: TRBJ2-7
v_call: TRBV7-9
clone_size: NA

cdr3_aa: CASMYGGSDYGYTF
cdr3_nt: TGTGCCAGCATGTATGGTGGCAGTGACTATGGCTACACCTTC
d_call: NA
j_call: TRBJ1-2
v_call: TRBV6-6
clone_size: few

cdr3_aa: CASSLGVSGQVKTDTQYF
cdr3_nt: TGTGCCAGCAGCTTAGGCGTGAGCGGGCAGGTGAAGACAGATACGCAGTATTTT
d_call: NA
j_call: TRBJ2-3
v_call: TRBV11-2
clone_size: NA

cdr3_aa: CASSQGPGEGAFF
cdr3_nt: TGTGCCAGCAGCCAGGGGCCCGGGGAGGGTGCTTTCTTT
d_call: NA
j_call: TRBJ1-1
v_call: TRBV7-3
clone_size: NA

cdr3_aa: CASSDTGTEYEQYF
cdr3_nt: TGTGCCAGCAGCGATACCGGGACAGAATACGAGCAGTACTTC
d_call: TRBD1
j_call: TRBJ2-7
v_call: TRBV11-2
clone_size: NA

cdr3_aa: CATGGGSGANVLTF
cdr3_nt: TGTGCCACCGGGGGGGGCTCTGGGGCCAACGTCCTGACTTTC
d_call: TRBD2
j_call: TRBJ2-6
v_call: TRBV27
clone_size: NA

cdr3_aa: CATSSNIGGTGELFF
cdr3_nt: TGTGCCACCAGCTCTAATATAGGAGGCACCGGGGAGCTGTTTTTT
d_call: NA
j_call: TRBJ2-2
v_call: TRBV15
clone_size: NA

cdr3_aa: CASSQRGGSYEQYF
cdr3_nt: TGCGCCAGCAGCCAACGGGGTGGCTCCTACGAGCAGTACTTC
d_call: NA
j_call: TRBJ2-7
v_call: TRBV4-1
clone_size: NA

cdr3_aa: CASTTEQGIREQYF
cdr3_nt: TGTGCCTCGACCACGGAACAGGGAATCCGCGAGCAGTACTTC
d_call: NA
j_call: TRBJ2-7
v_call: TRBV30
clone_size: NA

cdr3_aa: CASSVRGIGSYNEQFF
cdr3_nt: TGTGCCAGCAGCGTAAGGGGTATCGGCAGCTACAATGAGCAGTTCTTC
d_call: NA
j_call: TRBJ2-1
v_call: TRBV7-8
clone_size: few

cdr3_aa: CASSPDRAGNTIYF
cdr3_nt: TGTGCCAGTAGTCCGGACAGGGCTGGAAACACCATATATTTT
d_call: TRBD1
j_call: TRBJ1-3
v_call: TRBV19
clone_size: NA

cdr3_aa: CASSVGQFTDYTF
cdr3_nt: TGTGCCAGCAGCGTGGGACAGTTTACAGACTACACCTTC
d_call: TRBD1
j_call: TRBJ1-2
v_call: TRBV11-2
clone_size: NA

cdr3_aa: CASSSPGVDEKLFF
cdr3_nt: TGTGCCAGCAGCTCCCCAGGGGTCGATGAAAAACTGTTTTTT
d_call: NA
j_call: TRBJ1-4
v_call: TRBV5-6
clone_size: few

cdr3_aa: CASSSGQGAVNEQFF
cdr3_nt: TGTGCCAGCAGCTCGGGACAGGGGGCTGTCAATGAGCAGTTCTTC
d_call: TRBD1
j_call: TRBJ2-1
v_call: TRBV5-5
clone_size: NA

cdr3_aa: CASSQELAVRTREQYF
cdr3_nt: TGCGCCAGCAGCCAAGAACTAGCGGTCCGCACGAGGGAGCAGTACTTC
d_call: TRBD2
j_call: TRBJ2-7
v_call: TRBV4-3
clone_size: NA

cdr3_aa: CASAPGGSGNIQYF
cdr3_nt: TGTGCCAGCGCCCCGGGGGGCTCGGGGAACATTCAGTACTTC
d_call: NA
j_call: TRBJ2-4
v_call: TRBV27
clone_size: NA

cdr3_aa: CASVRGTDTQYF
cdr3_nt: TGTGCCAGCGTGCGGGGCACAGATACGCAGTATTTT
d_call: NA
j_call: TRBJ2-3
v_call: TRBV7-2
clone_size: NA

cdr3_aa: CASSYNRDNQPQHF
cdr3_nt: TGTGCCAGCAGCTACAACAGGGACAATCAGCCCCAGCATTTT
d_call: NA
j_call: TRBJ1-5
v_call: TRBV28
clone_size: NA

cdr3_aa: CASKVRTLSKATQYF
cdr3_nt: TGTGCTTCGAAAGTCCGGACTCTATCAAAGGCCACCCAGTACTTC
d_call: NA
j_call: TRBJ2-5
v_call: TRBV6-5
clone_size: NA

cdr3_aa: CASSIGTGGGYTF
cdr3_nt: TGTGCCAGCAGTATCGGGACAGGGGGTGGCTACACCTTC
d_call: TRBD1
j_call: TRBJ1-2
v_call: TRBV25-1
clone_size: NA

cdr3_aa: CASSFVPGTGTDTQYF
cdr3_nt: TGCGCCAGCAGCTTTGTCCCCGGGACAGGGACAGATACGCAGTATTTT
d_call: TRBD1
j_call: TRBJ2-3
v_call: TRBV5-1
clone_size: few

cdr3_aa: CAWSADRRNTEAFF
cdr3_nt: TGTGCCTGGAGTGCGGACAGAAGAAACACTGAAGCTTTCTTT
d_call: NA
j_call: TRBJ1-1
v_call: TRBV30
clone_size: NA

cdr3_aa: CASRETGFTGELFF
cdr3_nt: TGTGCCAGCCGGGAGACCGGGTTCACCGGGGAGCTGTTTTTT
d_call: NA
j_call: TRBJ2-2
v_call: TRBV28
clone_size: NA

cdr3_aa: CASSRRGASYEQYF
cdr3_nt: TGTGCCAGCAGTAGGAGGGGAGCCTCCTACGAGCAGTACTTC
d_call: NA
j_call: TRBJ2-7
v_call: TRBV6-5
clone_size: once

cdr3_aa: CASSRIGRPGTSGSFVADTQYF
cdr3_nt: TGCGCCAGCAGTAGAATTGGCAGACCCGGGACTAGCGGGAGTTTTGTCGCAGATACGCAGTATTTT
d_call: TRBD2
j_call: TRBJ2-3
v_call: TRBV10-2
clone_size: few

cdr3_aa: CASSLAVNQPQHF
cdr3_nt: TGTGCCAGCAGTTTAGCAGTAAATCAGCCCCAGCATTTT
d_call: NA
j_call: TRBJ1-5
v_call: TRBV27
clone_size: NA

cdr3_aa: CASSFHSGANVLTF
cdr3_nt: TGTGCCAGCAGCTTTCACTCTGGGGCCAACGTCCTGACTTTC
d_call: NA
j_call: TRBJ2-6
v_call: TRBV7-3
clone_size: NA

cdr3_aa: CASSENLGYEQYF
cdr3_nt: TGTGCCAGCAGCGAAAACCTCGGCTACGAGCAGTACTTC
d_call: NA
j_call: TRBJ2-7
v_call: TRBV9
clone_size: NA

cdr3_aa: CATSGTFTGRGLNTEAFF
cdr3_nt: TGTGCCACCAGCGGTACTTTTACAGGGAGAGGTTTGAACACTGAAGCTTTCTTT
d_call: NA
j_call: TRBJ1-1
v_call: TRBV15
clone_size: NA

cdr3_aa: CASSPRSGWDEQYF
cdr3_nt: TGTGCCAGCAGCCCGCGGTCGGGGTGGGACGAGCAGTACTTC
d_call: NA
j_call: TRBJ2-7
v_call: TRBV7-2
clone_size: NA

cdr3_aa: CASSPGNTIYF
cdr3_nt: TGTGCCAGCAGCCCGGGGAACACCATATATTTT
d_call: NA
j_call: TRBJ1-3
v_call: TRBV28
clone_size: NA

cdr3_aa: CASSPNRVSYNEQFF
cdr3_nt: TGTGCCAGCAGTCCTAACAGGGTTTCCTACAATGAGCAGTTCTTC
d_call: NA
j_call: TRBJ2-1
v_call: TRBV7-3
clone_size: NA

cdr3_aa: CATSTYSNQPQHF
cdr3_nt: TGTGCCACCAGCACTTATAGCAATCAGCCCCAGCATTTT
d_call: NA
j_call: TRBJ1-5
v_call: TRBV15
clone_size: NA

cdr3_aa: CASSPNRGHGYTF
cdr3_nt: TGTGCCAGCAGTCCGAACAGGGGGCATGGCTACACCTTC
d_call: TRBD1
j_call: TRBJ1-2
v_call: TRBV6-5
clone_size: few

cdr3_aa: CASRHGQGAYNEQFF
cdr3_nt: TGTGCCAGCAGACACGGACAGGGGGCCTACAATGAGCAGTTCTTC
d_call: TRBD1
j_call: TRBJ2-1
v_call: TRBV2
clone_size: few